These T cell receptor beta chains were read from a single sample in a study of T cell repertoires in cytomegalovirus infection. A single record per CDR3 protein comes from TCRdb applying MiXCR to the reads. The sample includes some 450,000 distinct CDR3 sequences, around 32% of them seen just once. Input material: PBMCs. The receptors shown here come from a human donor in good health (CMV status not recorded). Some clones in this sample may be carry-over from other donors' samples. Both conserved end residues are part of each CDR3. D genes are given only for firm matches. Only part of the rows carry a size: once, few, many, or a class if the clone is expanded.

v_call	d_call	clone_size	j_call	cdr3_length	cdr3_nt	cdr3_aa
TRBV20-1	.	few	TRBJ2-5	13	TGCAGTGCGGAAGGGAGCGTCCAAGAGACCCAGTACTTC	CSAEGSVQETQYF
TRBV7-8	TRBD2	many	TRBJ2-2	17	TGTGCCAGCAGCTTAGCCGGGGCGGGGGGGCGGCCCGGGGAGCTGTTTTTT	CASSLAGAGGRPGELFF
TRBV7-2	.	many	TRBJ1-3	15	TGTGCCAGCAGCTTCCCTCGAGTCTCTGGAAACACCATATATTTT	CASSFPRVSGNTIYF
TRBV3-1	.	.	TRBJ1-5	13	TGTGCCAGCAGCTACAGGGCGGCGCAGCCCCAGCATTTT	CASSYRAAQPQHF
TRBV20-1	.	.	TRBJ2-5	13	TGCAGTGCTGATTTTAGGGCTAGTCAGACCCAGTACTTC	CSADFRASQTQYF
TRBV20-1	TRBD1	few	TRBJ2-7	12	TGCAGTGTAAGGAAGGGGGCGATCGAGCAGTACTTC	CSVRKGAIEQYF
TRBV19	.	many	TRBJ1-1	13	TGTGCCAGTAATCTAGGGGGGAACACTGAAGCTTTCTTT	CASNLGGNTEAFF
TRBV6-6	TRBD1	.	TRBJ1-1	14	TGTGCCAGCAGTTACCCGGACAGGGAAACTGAAGCTTTCTTT	CASSYPDRETEAFF
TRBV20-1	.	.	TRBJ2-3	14	TGCAGTGCTAGTAGCAGGCCGACGGCAGATACGCAGTATTTT	CSASSRPTADTQYF
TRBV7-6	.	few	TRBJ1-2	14	TGTGCCAGCAGCCCTCCTAGGGTGAACTATGGCTACACCTTC	CASSPPRVNYGYTF
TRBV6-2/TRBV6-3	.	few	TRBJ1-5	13	TGTGCCAGCGGTATAACAGGGAATCAGCCCCAGCATTTT	CASGITGNQPQHF
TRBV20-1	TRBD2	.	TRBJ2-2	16	TGCAGTGCTATCCCCGGGACTAGCCGGGTCACCGGGGAGCTGTTTTTT	CSAIPGTSRVTGELFF
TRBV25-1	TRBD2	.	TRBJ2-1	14	TGTGCCAGCAGCGATCCGGGGGGCTACAATGAGCAGTTCTTC	CASSDPGGYNEQFF
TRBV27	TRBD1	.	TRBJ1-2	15	TGTGCCAGCAGTTCGCTCCCCGGGACAGGGGCCGGCTACACCTTC	CASSSLPGTGAGYTF
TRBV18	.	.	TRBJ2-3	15	TGTGCCAGCTCACCACAGGGCCTTTCCACAGATACGCAGTATTTT	CASSPQGLSTDTQYF
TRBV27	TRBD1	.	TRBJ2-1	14	TGTGCCAGCAGTTCGGGACAGGGAATATATGAGCAGTTCTTC	CASSSGQGIYEQFF
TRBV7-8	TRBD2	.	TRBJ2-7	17	TGTGCCAGCAGGCGGACTAGCGGGTGGACCAATTCCTACGAGCAGTACTTC	CASRRTSGWTNSYEQYF
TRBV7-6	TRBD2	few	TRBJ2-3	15	TGTGCCAGCGGATTAGACCCGGGACTAGCGGGGGCTCCGTTTTTT	CASGLDPGLAGAPFF
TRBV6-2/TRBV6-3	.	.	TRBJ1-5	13	TGTGCCAGCAGACCAACCCCGACGCAGCCCCAGCATTTT	CASRPTPTQPQHF
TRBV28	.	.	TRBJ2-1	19	TGTGCCAGCAGTAACCCTTCTAAAGGGGGGGCACTTCTCTACAATGAGCAGTTCTTC	CASSNPSKGGALLYNEQFF
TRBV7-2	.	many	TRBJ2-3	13	TGTGCCAGCAGCTTAGCGCGGTCAGATACGCAGTATTTT	CASSLARSDTQYF
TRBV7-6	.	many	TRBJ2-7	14	TGTGCCAGCAGCCACGGGACGACGGCCTACGAGCAGTACTTC	CASSHGTTAYEQYF
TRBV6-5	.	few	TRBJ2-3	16	TGTGCCAGCAGTTACTCCGGGCCAGAGGGCACAGATACGCAGTATTTT	CASSYSGPEGTDTQYF
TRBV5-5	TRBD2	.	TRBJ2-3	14	TGTGCCAGCAGCTTCCGCGGGGGGAGAGATACGCAGTATTTT	CASSFRGGRDTQYF
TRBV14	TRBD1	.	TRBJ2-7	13	TGTGCCAGCAAGACAGGGGGGTCCTACGAGCAGTACTTC	CASKTGGSYEQYF
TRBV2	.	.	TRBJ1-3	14	TGTGCCAGCAGGTTACTGGGGGGTGGAAACACCATATATTTT	CASRLLGGGNTIYF
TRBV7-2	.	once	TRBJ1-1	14	TGTGCCAGCAGCTTAGAGGGGGACAAGCCTGAAGCTTCCTTT	CASSLEGDKPEASF
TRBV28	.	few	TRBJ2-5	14	TGTGCCAGCAGTTTTCACCGTACCCCAGAGACCCAGTACTTC	CASSFHRTPETQYF
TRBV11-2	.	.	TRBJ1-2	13	TGTGCCAGCAGCCAACAGGGATTAAATGGCTACACCTTC	CASSQQGLNGYTF
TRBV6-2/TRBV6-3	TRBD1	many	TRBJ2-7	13	TGTGCCAGCAGCCCGGACAGGGGGCTGGAGCAGTACTTC	CASSPDRGLEQYF
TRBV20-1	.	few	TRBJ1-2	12	TGCAGTGCTAGGAGTCTTAACTATGGCTACACCTTC	CSARSLNYGYTF
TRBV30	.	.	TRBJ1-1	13	TGTGCCTGGAGGCGGGGGTCAAACACTGAAGCTTTCTTT	CAWRRGSNTEAFF
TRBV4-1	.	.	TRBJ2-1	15	TGCGCCAGCAGCCAAGTCGAACGGGGACTCAATGAGCAGTTCTTC	CASSQVERGLNEQFF
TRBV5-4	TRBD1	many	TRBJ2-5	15	TGTGCCAGCAGCTTAACTCCGGGACAGGGGGAGACCCAGTACTTC	CASSLTPGQGETQYF
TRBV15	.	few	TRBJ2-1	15	TGTGCCACCAGCAGAGTGAAAGGGCCTTACAATGAGCAGTTCTTC	CATSRVKGPYNEQFF
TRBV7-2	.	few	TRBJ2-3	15	TGTGCCAGCAGCTTAGATCCAGGGAGAACAGATACGCAGTATTTT	CASSLDPGRTDTQYF
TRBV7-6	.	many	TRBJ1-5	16	TGTGCCAGCAGCTTATTGGCACCTCATAGCAATCAGCCCCAGCATTTT	CASSLLAPHSNQPQHF
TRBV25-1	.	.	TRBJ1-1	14	TGTGCCAGCAAGCCGCGCGGAGCGAACACTGAAGCTTTCTTT	CASKPRGANTEAFF
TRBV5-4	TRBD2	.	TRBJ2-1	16	TGTGCCAGCAGCTGGACTAGCGGGGACCTTAGGGATGAGCAGTTCTTC	CASSWTSGDLRDEQFF
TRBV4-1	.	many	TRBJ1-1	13	TGCGCCAGCAGCCAAGAAGGGGACACTGAAGCTTTCTTT	CASSQEGDTEAFF
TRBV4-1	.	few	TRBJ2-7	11	TGCGCCAGCAGCCAAGGAGGGACGCGGTACTTC	CASSQGGTRYF
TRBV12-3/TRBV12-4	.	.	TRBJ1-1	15	TGTGCCAGCAGTTATCTTCAAGGGGGGAACACTGAAGCTTTCTTT	CASSYLQGGNTEAFF
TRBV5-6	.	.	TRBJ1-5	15	TGTGCCAGCAGCACCGGACAGTATAGCAATCAGCCCCAGCATTTT	CASSTGQYSNQPQHF
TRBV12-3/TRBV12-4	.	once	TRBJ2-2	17	TGTGCCAGCAGTTTCGGTCTGGGCAACCCGAACACCGGGGAGCTGTTTTTT	CASSFGLGNPNTGELFF
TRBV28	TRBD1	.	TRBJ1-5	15	TGTGCCAGCAGTTTTCCAGGGGGTCTGGGTCAGCCCCAGCATTTT	CASSFPGGLGQPQHF
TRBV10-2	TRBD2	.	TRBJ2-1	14	TGCGCCAGCAGTGACCGACTAGCCGGTAATGAGCAGTTCTTC	CASSDRLAGNEQFF
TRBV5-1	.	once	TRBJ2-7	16	TGCGCCAGCAGCCGAGAAGGACGGGGATTGGAGAACGAGCAGTACTTC	CASSREGRGLENEQYF
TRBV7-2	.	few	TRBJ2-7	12	TGTGCCAGCAGGGCAGGGTTGGGCGAGCAGTACTTC	CASRAGLGEQYF
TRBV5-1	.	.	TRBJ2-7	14	TGCGCCCGCAGCCCACCGGAGAAAACCTACGAGCAGTACTTC	CARSPPEKTYEQYF
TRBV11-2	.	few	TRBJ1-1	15	TGTGCCAGCAGCGAACACAGGGAACAGAACACTGAAGCTTTCTTT	CASSEHREQNTEAFF
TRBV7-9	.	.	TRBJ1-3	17	TGTGCCAGCAGCTCCGCATTCGACAGGAACTCTGGAAACACCATATATTTT	CASSSAFDRNSGNTIYF
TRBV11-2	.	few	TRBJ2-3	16	TGTGCCAGCAGCTTAGGAGTACAGGGTGGCGCAGATACGCAGTATTTT	CASSLGVQGGADTQYF
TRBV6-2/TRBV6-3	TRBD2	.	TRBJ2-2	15	TGTGCCAGCAGTCCCCCGGGACTAGCTACCGGGGAGCTGTTTTTT	CASSPPGLATGELFF